This paragraph reports one T cell receptor (beta chain). The data belong to a study of blood T cell repertoires in COVID-19. Only in-frame clones appear in the TCRdb table, and some are missing; sequencing was by immunoSEQ multiplex PCR. The sample has about 210,000 clones, roughly 87% seen once; the top ten hold around a tenth. CDR3 length: 13 residues. Germline CDR1 reads MGHRA; CDR2 reads YSYEKL. V lost 4 bases and J lost 5, with 11 bases in between. Assignments of participants to cohorts depended upon their own reported clinical history. The receptor's source is a man aged 18 to 35 with acute COVID-19. The sample taken for sequencing was PBMCs or T cells enriched from blood (not recorded which). The rearrangement links TRBV4-1 to TRBJ2-5; D is undetermined. The CDR3 DNA is TGCGCCAGCAGCCTTGCAGGCGCGGAGACCCAGTACTTC. It translates to CASSLAGAETQYF.